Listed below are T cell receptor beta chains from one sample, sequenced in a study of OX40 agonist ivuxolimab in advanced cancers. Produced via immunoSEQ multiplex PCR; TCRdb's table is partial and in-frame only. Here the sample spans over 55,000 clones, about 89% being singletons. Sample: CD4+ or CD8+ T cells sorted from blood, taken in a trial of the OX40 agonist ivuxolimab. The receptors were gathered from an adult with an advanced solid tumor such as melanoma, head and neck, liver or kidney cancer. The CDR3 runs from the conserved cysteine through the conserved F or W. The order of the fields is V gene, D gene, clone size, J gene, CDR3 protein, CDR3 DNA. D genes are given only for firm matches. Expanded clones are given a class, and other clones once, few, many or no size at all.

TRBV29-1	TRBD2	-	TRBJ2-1	CSVVTSGNYNEQFF	TGCAGCGTTGTGACTAGCGGAAACTACAATGAGCAGTTCTTC
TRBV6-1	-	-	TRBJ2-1	CASSDWLGQAVHNEQFF	TGTGCCAGCAGTGATTGGTTAGGCCAGGCGGTCCACAATGAGCAGTTCTTC
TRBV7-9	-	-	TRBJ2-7	CASSNRDSYEQYF	TGTGCCAGCAGCAACAGGGACTCCTACGAGCAGTACTTC
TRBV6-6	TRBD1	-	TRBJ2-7	CASIRFGTDHSYEQYF	TGTGCCAGCATACGGTTTGGGACAGATCACTCCTACGAGCAGTACTTC
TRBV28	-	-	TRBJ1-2	CASSFIYGYTF	TGTGCCAGCAGCTTTATCTATGGCTACACCTTC
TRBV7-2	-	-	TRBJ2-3	CASSSLGRSELTDTQYF	TGTGCCAGCAGCAGTCTAGGGCGGTCAGAACTGACAGATACGCAGTATTTT
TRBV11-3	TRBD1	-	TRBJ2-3	CASSFRTGVRDTQYF	TGTGCCAGCAGCTTTAGGACAGGGGTTAGAGATACGCAGTATTTT
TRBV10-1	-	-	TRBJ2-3	CASSESKGTIKTDTQYF	TGCGCCAGCAGTGAGTCGAAGGGGACAATAAAAACAGATACGCAGTATTTT
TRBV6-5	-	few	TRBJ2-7	CASSYKGGTGYEQYF	TGTGCCAGCAGTTACAAGGGGGGGACCGGCTACGAGCAGTACTTC
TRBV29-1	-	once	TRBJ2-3	CSVLAPPTDTQYF	TGCAGCGTTCTAGCTCCACCCACAGATACGCAGTATTTT
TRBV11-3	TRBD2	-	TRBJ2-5	CASMKRGYQETQYF	TGTGCCAGCATGAAGCGGGGGTATCAAGAGACCCAGTACTTC
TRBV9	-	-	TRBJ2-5	CASSRDGGIETQYF	TGTGCCAGCAGCAGAGACGGGGGTATAGAGACCCAGTACTTC
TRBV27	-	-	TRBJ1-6	CASSLAGYNSPLHF	TGTGCCAGCAGTTTGGCAGGGTATAATTCACCCCTCCACTTT
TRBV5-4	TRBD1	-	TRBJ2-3	CASSFDREGDTQYF	TGTGCCAGCAGCTTTGACAGGGAAGGAGATACGCAGTATTTT
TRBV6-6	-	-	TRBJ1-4	CASSYDSEKLFF	TGTGCCAGCAGCTACGACAGTGAAAAACTGTTTTTT
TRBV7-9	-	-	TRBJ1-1	CASSTGSTEAFF	TGTGCCAGCAGCACAGGGAGCACTGAAGCTTTCTTT
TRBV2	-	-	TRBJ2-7	CASRGTGGRYEQYF	TGTGCCAGCAGGGGGACTGGGGGGCGATACGAGCAGTACTTC